In this sample, the clone carrying this TCR beta chain turned up many times. The antigen remains undetermined. This entry belongs to a study of early T cells in non-severe SARS-CoV-2 infection. Using its own MiXCR run on the 5' RACE reads, TCRdb lists one record per CDR3 protein. The sample records roughly 45,000 distinct CDR3 sequences, about 10% being singletons. Points from the study as a whole: Private and CD4 specificities were missed by VDJdb matching, which favored anti-spike CD8 responses.

The CDR3 is made up of 15 amino acids. Germline values: CDR1 SGHRS, CDR2 YFSETQ. Trimming took off 0 bases at V and 0 bases at J, with 7 bases between the two ends. The rearrangement uses TRBV5-1 and TRBJ2-1; D gene uncertain. The TCR comes from an adult who was a healthcare worker with PCR-confirmed SARS-CoV-2 infection or an uninfected control (not recorded which). Sequenced material: whole blood. The CDR3 DNA reads TGCGCCAGCAGCTTGGATGGGGTCTCCTACAATGAGCAGTTCTTC. This translates into CASSLDGVSYNEQFF.